These T cell receptor beta chains were read from a single sample in a study of blood T cells in healthy people across ages. TCRdb fed the 5' RACE reads into MiXCR, producing one record per CDR3 protein. The sample shows fewer than 950,000 distinct CDR3 sequences, around 36% of them seen only once. The sample comprised blood. Every receptor here comes from a man aged 18 to 35 in good health. Each CDR3 is given with its conserved first and last residue. Each record gives: V gene, clone size, J gene, CDR3 length, D gene, CDR3 protein, CDR3 DNA. A D gene is named only where the DNA matches it firmly. Clone size is not always given. Where it is, it says once, few, many or a class for expanded clones.

>TRBV12-3/TRBV12-4|NA|TRBJ1-2|14|NA
CASSFPDRRYGYTF
TGTGCCAGCAGTTTCCCCGACAGGCGCTATGGCTACACCTTC
>TRBV29-1|NA|TRBJ1-1|12|NA
CSTKGQNTEAFF
TGCAGCACAAAGGGACAGAACACTGAAGCTTTCTTT
>TRBV12-3/TRBV12-4|many|TRBJ1-2|13|NA
CASSLTAPYGYTF
TGTGCCAGCAGTTTAACAGCCCCCTATGGCTACACCTTC
>TRBV20-1|NA|TRBJ2-3|16|TRBD2
CSAHGDTAGGTDTQYF
TGCAGTGCCCACGGGGATACGGCGGGGGGCACAGATACGCAGTATTTT
>TRBV20-1|NA|TRBJ1-3|14|NA
CSASKAGQGNTIYF
TGCAGTGCTAGCAAAGCGGGACAAGGAAACACCATATATTTT
>TRBV30|many|TRBJ2-7|12|TRBD2
CAWSPLAGEQYF
TGTGCCTGGAGTCCACTAGCGGGTGAGCAGTACTTC
>TRBV4-3|NA|TRBJ2-5|13|NA
CASNQVDGETQYF
TGCGCCAGCAACCAAGTCGACGGGGAGACCCAGTACTTC
>TRBV7-2|NA|TRBJ2-5|13|NA
CASSLLSTETQYF
TGTGCCAGCAGCTTACTGAGCACGGAGACCCAGTACTTC
>TRBV5-5|NA|TRBJ2-7|16|TRBD1
CARSSPGQETSYEQYF
TGTGCCCGCAGTTCTCCGGGACAGGAAACAAGCTACGAGCAGTACTTC
>TRBV4-2|few|TRBJ2-7|16|TRBD2
CASSLERSGGAYEQYF
TGTGCCAGCAGCCTAGAGAGGAGCGGGGGGGCCTACGAGCAGTACTTC
>TRBV27|NA|TRBJ2-3|15|NA
CASSPRDPRGDTQYF
TGTGCCAGCAGTCCCCGGGACCCTCGGGGCGATACGCAGTATTTT
>TRBV13|NA|TRBJ1-2|16|TRBD1
CASSSRTGKSLYGYTF
TGTGCCAGCAGCTCTCGGACAGGGAAGAGCCTCTATGGCTACACCTTC
>TRBV6-2/TRBV6-3|few|TRBJ1-2|16|TRBD1
CASSIPSGGASYGYTF
TGTGCCAGCAGCATCCCCTCAGGGGGCGCAAGCTATGGCTACACCTTC
>TRBV5-1|few|TRBJ2-3|13|NA
CASSLGRPGAQYF
TGCGCCAGCAGCTTGGGGCGGCCGGGCGCGCAGTATTTT
>TRBV13|many|TRBJ2-3|14|TRBD1
CASSPGQGLDTQYF
TGTGCCAGCAGCCCCGGACAGGGACTGGATACGCAGTATTTT
>TRBV7-2|NA|TRBJ2-7|16|TRBD2
CASSKTSGGPYHEQYF
TGTGCCAGCAGCAAGACTAGCGGGGGTCCTTACCACGAGCAGTACTTC
>TRBV20-1|many|TRBJ1-1|14|NA
CSARVGGGNTEAFF
TGCAGTGCTAGAGTGGGAGGAGGAAACACTGAAGCTTTCTTT
>TRBV4-1|few|TRBJ2-3|13|NA
CASSFPTADTQYF
TGCGCCAGCAGCTTCCCGACAGCAGATACGCAGTATTTT
>TRBV7-2|NA|TRBJ2-3|15|TRBD2
CASSLDGGATDTQYF
TGTGCCAGCAGCTTAGACGGGGGGGCCACAGATACGCAGTATTTT
>TRBV14|NA|TRBJ2-5|13|NA
CASSRGNQETQYF
TGTGCCAGCAGCCGGGGGAACCAAGAGACCCAGTACTTC
>TRBV4-2|few|TRBJ1-1|14|NA
CASSQEQMNTEAFF
TGTGCCAGCAGCCAAGAGCAGATGAACACTGAAGCTTTCTTT
>TRBV5-1|NA|TRBJ2-3|15|NA
CASSFGQFSTDTQYF
TGCGCCAGCAGCTTCGGGCAGTTTAGCACAGATACGCAGTATTTT
>TRBV20-1|many|TRBJ2-6|16|NA
CSAYGDRFSGANVLTF
TGCAGTGCTTACGGCGACAGATTCTCTGGGGCCAACGTCCTGACTTTC
>TRBV10-3|NA|TRBJ2-3|13|NA
CAISEIKGDTQYF
TGTGCCATCAGTGAAATTAAGGGAGATACGCAGTATTTT
>TRBV20-1|NA|TRBJ1-1|16|NA
CSARDGMGVRGTEAFF
TGCAGTGCTAGAGATGGGATGGGGGTGAGGGGCACTGAAGCTTTCTTT
>TRBV20-1|NA|TRBJ2-7|12|NA
CSARRQAYEQYF
TGCAGTGCTAGACGACAGGCCTACGAGCAGTACTTC
>TRBV7-6|NA|TRBJ2-2|17|NA
CASRIKSGGENTGELFF
TGTGCCAGCAGAATAAAATCAGGGGGGGAGAACACCGGGGAGCTGTTTTTT
>TRBV20-1|few|TRBJ1-4|14|NA
CSAGDRRWGEKLFF
TGCAGTGCTGGAGACAGGCGATGGGGTGAAAAACTGTTTTTT
>TRBV20-1|NA|TRBJ1-5|14|NA
CSALETGGDVSQHF
TGCAGTGCCCTCGAAACAGGAGGGGACGTTAGCCAGCATTTT
>TRBV20-1|NA|TRBJ2-3|12|NA
CSAGNLAGVQYF
TGCAGTGCTGGAAATTTGGCAGGGGTGCAGTATTTT
>TRBV20-1|NA|TRBJ2-7|13|NA
CSCVGPTYNEQYF
TGCAGTTGTGTGGGGCCTACCTACAATGAGCAGTACTTC
>TRBV7-2|few|TRBJ1-4|15|NA
CASSFNRLDNEKLFF
TGTGCCAGCAGCTTCAACAGGCTAGACAATGAAAAACTGTTTTTT
>TRBV5-5|few|TRBJ1-4|16|NA
CASSPSWDGSNEKLFF
TGTGCCAGCAGCCCCAGCTGGGACGGCTCTAATGAAAAACTGTTTTTT
>TRBV6-6|many|TRBJ2-7|13|NA
CASSYFPLDEQYF
TGTGCCAGCAGTTACTTCCCGTTGGACGAGCAGTACTTC
>TRBV27|few|TRBJ1-2|17|NA
CASSPLMAAADAYGYTF
TGTGCCAGCAGTCCACTTATGGCGGCTGCCGATGCCTATGGCTACACCTTC